The rows below give T cell receptor beta chains drawn from one sample of a study of T cell responses to AZD1222 COVID-19 vaccine. The protocol was immunoSEQ multiplex PCR, while the TCRdb copy is restricted to in-frame clones and leaves out a portion. This table has roughly 120,000 clones, 70% to 90% appearing once. Sequenced material: peripheral blood, taken on day 0 of AZD1222 vaccination. These TCRs come from an adult in good health. The CDR3 runs from the conserved cysteine through the conserved F or W. A D gene is named only where the DNA matches it firmly. Clone size is shown for a subset of rows, as once, few, many or a class of expanded clone.

NA	TRBV19	NA	TRBJ1-1	CASSNPTARGEAFF	TGTGCCAGTAGTAACCCGACCGCCCGGGGTGAAGCTTTCTTT
NA	TRBV3-1/TRBV3-2	NA	TRBJ2-7	CASSKPPGEQYF	TGTGCCAGCAGCAAACCCCCAGGGGAGCAGTACTTC
NA	TRBV19	NA	TRBJ2-3	CASSRLADTDTQYF	TGTGCCAGTAGCCGCCTGGCGGACACAGATACGCAGTATTTT
TRBD1	TRBV28	NA	TRBJ1-1	CASNLGQGRAFF	TGTGCCAGCAACCTCGGACAGGGTAGGGCTTTCTTT
TRBD2	TRBV7-9	NA	TRBJ2-5	CASSWGLAAQETQYF	TGTGCCAGCAGCTGGGGACTAGCGGCCCAAGAGACCCAGTACTTC
NA	TRBV5-1	NA	TRBJ2-1	CASSLVVGSYNEQFF	TGCGCCAGCAGCTTGGTGGTAGGGAGCTACAATGAGCAGTTCTTC
NA	TRBV5-6	once	TRBJ1-5	CASSHSGPLANQPQHF	TGTGCCAGCAGCCACAGCGGGCCTCTAGCGAATCAGCCCCAGCATTTT
TRBD1	TRBV9	NA	TRBJ1-1	CASSEGAEQTNTEAFF	TGTGCCAGCAGCGAGGGGGCAGAACAAACGAACACTGAAGCTTTCTTT
TRBD2	TRBV10-1	once	TRBJ2-7	CASSDRGLAASYEQYF	TGCGCCAGCAGCGACAGGGGACTAGCGGCGTCCTACGAGCAGTACTTC
NA	TRBV11-3	NA	TRBJ2-1	CASSLHRGSSYNEQFF	TGTGCCAGCAGCTTACACCGGGGGTCCTCCTACAATGAGCAGTTCTTC
NA	TRBV7-9	NA	TRBJ2-1	CAVGLGNEQFF	TGTGCCGTAGGGTTGGGGAATGAGCAGTTCTTC
NA	TRBV7-9	NA	TRBJ1-4	CASSPQGGNEKLFF	TGTGCCAGCAGCCCGCAGGGCGGTAATGAAAAACTGTTTTTT
NA	TRBV27	NA	TRBJ2-5	CASSRETQYF	TGTGCCAGCAGTCGAGAGACCCAGTACTTC
NA	TRBV28	NA	TRBJ1-5	CASKGRRASNQPQHF	TGTGCCAGCAAGGGGCGCAGGGCTAGCAATCAGCCCCAGCATTTT
NA	TRBV4-2	NA	TRBJ1-2	CASSQDSAGLRGYTF	TGTGCCAGCAGCCAAGATAGCGCAGGCCTTAGGGGCTACACCTTC
NA	TRBV3-1/TRBV3-2	NA	TRBJ2-5	CASSQAPTQYF	TGTGCCAGCAGCCAAGCTCCGACCCAGTACTTC
NA	TRBV4-3	NA	TRBJ1-2	CASSQGVTESNYGYTF	TGCGCCAGCAGCCAAGGCGTTACCGAATCAAACTATGGCTACACCTTC
TRBD1	TRBV5-8	NA	TRBJ1-3	CASRRQGAGNTIYF	TGTGCCAGCAGACGGCAGGGGGCTGGAAACACCATATATTTT
TRBD1	TRBV19	once	TRBJ1-1	CASGQGNGGTEAFF	TGTGCCAGTGGACAGGGGAATGGTGGCACTGAAGCTTTCTTT
NA	TRBV19	NA	TRBJ1-2	CASRVGRIAYGYTF	TGTGCCAGTAGGGTAGGTCGAATTGCCTATGGCTACACCTTC
TRBD2	TRBV11-2	NA	TRBJ2-5	CASSFGTSVETQYF	TGTGCCAGCAGCTTCGGGACTAGCGTAGAGACCCAGTACTTC
NA	TRBV7-2	NA	TRBJ1-6	CASSPVPEGSPLHF	TGTGCCAGCAGCCCCGTCCCCGAGGGATCACCCCTCCACTTT
NA	TRBV3-1/TRBV3-2	NA	TRBJ1-1	CASRRGTEAFF	TGTGCCAGCAGAAGAGGAACTGAAGCTTTCTTT
TRBD1	TRBV7-9	once	TRBJ2-2	CASSPMGQGNTGELFF	TGTGCCAGCAGCCCAATGGGACAGGGGAACACCGGGGAGCTGTTTTTT
TRBD1	TRBV7-9	NA	TRBJ2-7	CASSLAGTGGRRYYEQYF	TGTGCCAGCAGCTTAGCAGGGACAGGGGGCCGGAGGTACTACGAGCAGTACTTC
NA	TRBV2	NA	TRBJ2-5	CASGLSEWEETQYF	TGTGCCAGCGGACTTAGCGAGTGGGAAGAGACCCAGTACTTC
NA	TRBV5-6	NA	TRBJ2-5	CASSGPFPWGQETQYF	TGTGCCAGCAGCGGCCCCTTTCCCTGGGGTCAAGAGACCCAGTACTTC
TRBD1	TRBV18	NA	TRBJ2-1	CASSLETGDNYNEQFF	TGTGCCAGCTCACTCGAGACAGGGGACAACTACAATGAGCAGTTCTTC
NA	TRBV7-9	few	TRBJ1-1	CASSLVVTNTEAFF	TGTGCCAGCAGCTTAGTGGTCACGAACACTGAAGCTTTCTTT
TRBD2	TRBV5-4	NA	TRBJ2-1	CASSLGLAGGYEQFF	TGTGCCAGCAGTCTAGGACTAGCGGGGGGTTATGAGCAGTTCTTC
TRBD2	TRBV19	NA	TRBJ2-2	CASSIGGVTGELFF	TGTGCCAGTAGTATCGGGGGGGTCACCGGGGAGCTGTTTTTT
NA	TRBV18	once	TRBJ1-2	CASSLGSTTNYGYTF	TGTGCCAGCTCCCTAGGGAGCACGACTAACTATGGCTACACCTTC
NA	TRBV28	NA	TRBJ2-4	CASSPNSGGNIQYF	TGTGCCAGCAGTCCTAACTCAGGGGGGAACATTCAGTACTTC
NA	TRBV11-2	many	TRBJ1-6	CASSLLFQGTNSPLHF	TGTGCCAGCAGCCTACTTTTTCAGGGAACCAATTCACCCCTCCACTTT
NA	TRBV28	NA	TRBJ2-7	CASRSGGPLVQYF	TGTGCCAGCAGGTCAGGGGGGCCCCTTGTGCAGTACTTC
NA	TRBV4-2	NA	TRBJ2-3	CASSQEERGGPDTQYF	TGTGCCAGCAGCCAAGAGGAAAGGGGTGGGCCAGATACGCAGTATTTT
NA	TRBV18	few	TRBJ1-1	CASSLQLGRTNTEAFF	TGTGCCAGCTCACTACAACTCGGCAGGACCAACACTGAAGCTTTCTTT
TRBD2	TRBV18	NA	TRBJ2-3	CASSPYFSGGPEDTQYF	TGTGCCAGCTCACCTTATTTTAGCGGGGGGCCTGAAGATACGCAGTATTTT
NA	TRBV19	once	TRBJ1-3	CASSIPKGSGGNTIYF	TGTGCCAGTAGTATTCCGAAGGGGTCAGGTGGAAACACCATATATTTT
NA	TRBV15	NA	TRBJ2-7	CATSRDLTGFYEQYF	TGTGCCACCAGCAGAGACTTGACCGGCTTCTACGAGCAGTACTTC
NA	TRBV27	NA	TRBJ1-2	CASSLQGTNYGYTF	TGTGCCAGCAGCCTTCAGGGGACTAACTATGGCTACACCTTC
TRBD1	TRBV19	NA	TRBJ2-3	CASSPGQGVVTDTQYF	TGTGCCAGTAGTCCGGGACAGGGGGTGGTCACAGATACGCAGTATTTT
NA	TRBV18	NA	TRBJ2-7	CASSPGQTYEQYF	TGTGCCAGCTCACCAGGGCAGACCTACGAGCAGTACTTC
NA	TRBV28	NA	TRBJ2-3	CASSTPTPPRGSQYF	TGTGCCAGCAGTACCCCCACTCCTCCACGGGGGTCGCAGTATTTT
NA	TRBV30	many	TRBJ2-7	CAAFSQKVYEQYF	TGTGCCGCATTTTCACAGAAGGTTTACGAGCAGTACTTC
NA	TRBV6-1	NA	TRBJ1-1	CASSERPDEAFF	TGTGCCAGCAGTGAAAGGCCGGACGAAGCTTTCTTT
TRBD2	TRBV7-2	NA	TRBJ2-2	CASSLAPGLAWGTGELFF	TGTGCCAGCAGCTTAGCCCCAGGACTAGCGTGGGGCACCGGGGAGCTGTTTTTT
NA	TRBV11-1	once	TRBJ1-1	CASMAGGGSNEAFF	TGTGCCAGCATGGCGGGCGGCGGATCAAATGAAGCTTTCTTT
NA	TRBV28	NA	TRBJ1-5	CASSPGTVSNQPQHF	TGTGCCAGCAGCCCCGGGACGGTAAGCAATCAGCCCCAGCATTTT
TRBD2	TRBV20-1	NA	TRBJ2-7	CSAPGLVEQYF	TGCAGTGCGCCGGGACTAGTCGAGCAGTACTTC
NA	TRBV2	NA	TRBJ1-4	CASSPVEKLFF	TGTGCCAGCAGTCCGGTTGAAAAACTGTTTTTT
NA	TRBV3-1/TRBV3-2	NA	TRBJ2-4	CASSERGGQNIQYF	TGTGCCAGCAGCGAGAGGGGGGGACAAAACATTCAGTACTTC
NA	TRBV18	NA	TRBJ2-7	CASSPPLSYEQYF	TGTGCCAGCTCACCTCCCCTATCCTACGAGCAGTACTTC
NA	TRBV18	NA	TRBJ2-1	CASSPLSDSSYNEQFF	TGTGCCAGCTCACCACTGAGCGACAGCTCCTACAATGAGCAGTTCTTC
TRBD1	TRBV4-1	NA	TRBJ2-4	CASSQGTGWGPNIQYF	TGCGCCAGCAGCCAAGGGACAGGGTGGGGACCAAACATTCAGTACTTC